This T cell receptor (beta chain) is from a study of T-cell memory formation after mild COVID-19. On the study more broadly: Most TCR clusters belonged to a single donor. Whole-study findings and limits: Mainly CM and EM harbored the contracting CD4+ clones; mainly EMRA harbored the CD8+ ones.

This clonotype has more than one count but fewer than ten. Its matching antigen is unknown. cDNA libraries for TCR alpha and TCR beta, carrying sample barcodes and UMIs, came from 5'RACE with constant-segment primers. One entry per CDR3 protein, called by TCRdb with MiXCR from the 5' RACE reads. The sample carries under 350,000 distinct CDR3 sequences, around 15% recorded once. The CDR3 is 15 amino acids. Germline V gives CDR1 MNHEY, CDR2 SMNVEV (reference sequence). The ends lost 9 bases at V and 2 bases at J; junction bases unmatched: 10. The rearrangement uses TRBV27 and TRBJ2-3; 8 bases agree with TRBD1. The specimen sequenced was PBMCs or a T cell subset sorted from them (not recorded which). This receptor was identified in a man aged 18 to 35 who had mild COVID-19 (a few samples of this study predate the infection). Cell type and time point are not known. CDR3 nucleotides: TGTGCCAGTAGATACAGGGACAGGCCCACAGATACGCAGTATTTT. The encoded protein is CASRYRDRPTDTQYF.